This T cell receptor beta chain originates from a study of T cell responses to AZD1222 COVID-19 vaccine. General study findings and limits: It should be noted that donors were predominantly white British and more often female, and clonal diversity was possibly underestimated.

Produced via immunoSEQ multiplex PCR; TCRdb's table is partial and in-frame only. Of 150,000 to 200,000 clones listed, about 86% are singletons. On this clone itself: As yet, its antigen is unknown.

V lost 0 bases to trimming and J lost 8 bases, with 19 bases between them. The germline V gene has CDR1 GTSNPN and CDR2 SVGIG (reference sequence). The CDR3 covers 16 residues. The source is an adult in good health. The sequences come from peripheral blood, collected on day 0 of AZD1222 vaccination. This rearrangement joins TRBV30 to TRBJ1-4, with TRBD1 as a possible D gene (5 bases). The CDR3 protein is CAWSVGDGEYWEKLFF. The CDR3, as DNA: TGTGCCTGGAGTGTGGGGGATGGGGAATATTGGGAAAAACTGTTTTTT.